This T cell receptor (beta chain) emerged from a study of control samples from healthy donors and cancer patients. Repertoires were generated with immunoSEQ multiplex PCR, while TCRdb's copy carries only in-frame clones and drops some. Among 90,000 to 110,000 clones listed, 90% were seen once. CDR1 and CDR2 (germline): SNHLY, FYNNEI. CDR3 length equals 15 residues. V was shortened by 2 bases and J by 1 base, with 12 bases between the two germline ends. The chain carries TRBV2 and TRBJ2-7, with D perhaps matching TRBD1 (6 bases). This clonotype was obtained from a human donor in good health. The donor label of this sample is uncertain. Sequencing was done on a sample of blood. In DNA form, the CDR3 reads TGTGCCAGCAGTGAACGACAGGCGAATTCCTACGAGCAGTACTTC. It translates to CASSERQANSYEQYF.